Following are 27 T cell receptor beta chains from one sample sequenced in a study of blood T cell repertoires in COVID-19. The protocol was immunoSEQ multiplex PCR, while the TCRdb copy is restricted to in-frame clones and leaves out a portion. Of roughly 500,000 clones detected, over 75% appear once; the ten largest clones hold approximately 2%. Input material: PBMCs or T cells enriched from blood (not recorded which). The receptors come from a middle-aged woman who had recovered from COVID-19.

V is TRBV7-8 and J is TRBJ2-3, with TRBD2 as a possible D gene (6 bases). V lost 2 bases to trimming and J lost 1 base, with 10 bases between them. Germline V CDR1 and CDR2: SGHVS, FQNEAQ. CDR3 length: 15 residues. CDR3 region: CASSLSSGGTDTQYF. CDR3 bases: TGTGCCAGCAGCTTATCCTCGGGAGGCACAGATACGCAGTATTTT.

This clone was counted between two and nine times. J is TRBJ1-1 and V is TRBV5-1; unclear D gene. Germline loops: CDR1 SGHRS, CDR2 YFSETQ. Between the trimmed V and J ends, which lost 4 bases and 5 bases, there was a span of 15 bases. This CDR3 is 14 amino acids long. The CDR3 protein is CASSLTRPLTEAFF. In nucleotides, the CDR3 is TGCGCCAGCAGCCTGACACGGCCCTTAACTGAAGCTTTCTTT.

The chain joins TRBV15 to TRBJ1-2; D is unclear. CDR3 length equals 13 residues. Trimming left V 3 bases short and J 8 bases short, with 13 bases between. Germline assignment: CDR1 LNHNV and CDR2 YYDKDF (reference sequence). CDR3 nucleotide sequence: TGTGCCACCAGCAGCCGGGATAATTCCGGCTACACCTTC. Protein product: CATSSRDNSGYTF.

The chain uses TRBV7-9 and TRBJ1-4, with D unresolved. Germline V gene sequence: CDR1 SEHNR, CDR2 FQNEAQ (reference sequence). The germline V and J ends were trimmed by 6 bases and 8 bases, with 16 bases remaining between them. This CDR3 has 14 residues. Here the CDR3 reads CASSNPGVLEKLFF. DNA of the CDR3: TGTGCCAGCAGTAATCCCGGGGTATTAGAAAAACTGTTTTTT.

The chain couples TRBV27 to TRBJ2-3, with TRBD2 matching over 9 bases. Germline V gene sequence: CDR1 MNHEY, CDR2 SMNVEV (reference sequence). The CDR3 loop spans 15 amino acids. The J segment lost 2 bases and the V segment lost 7 bases, leaving 7 bases of the junction unmatched. In nucleotides, the CDR3 is TGTGCCAGCAAAATAGCGGGAGACCCCACAGATACGCAGTATTTT. This codes for CASKIAGDPTDTQYF.

The sample holds one count of this clone. The chain recombines TRBV5-6 with TRBJ2-5; D gene unclear. This CDR3 spans 13 amino acids. Germline CDR1 and CDR2: SGHDT and YYEEEE. V lost 1 base to trimming and J lost 3 bases, with 7 bases between them. The CDR3 here is CASSLFIEETQYF. Here the CDR3 DNA reads TGTGCCAGCAGCTTGTTCATTGAAGAGACCCAGTACTTC.

The J gene is TRBJ1-2, the V gene TRBV20-1, with a weak D call TRBD1 (6 bases). Germline V gene lookup returns CDR1 DFQATT and CDR2 SNEGSKA (reference sequence). V was cut by 6 bases and J by 8 bases, with 13 bases left in between. The CDR3 has 11 amino acids. The CDR3 coding sequence is TGCAGTGCCACCACTGGGGGCGGCTACACCTTC. It yields the protein CSATTGGGYTF.

This chain joins TRBV6-5 and TRBJ2-7; TRBD2 is a possible D gene (7 bases). The germline V and J ends were trimmed by 7 bases and 2 bases, with 15 bases remaining between them. The CDR3 has 14 residues. From germline, CDR1 is MNHEY and CDR2 SVGAGI. The chain's CDR3 is CASTRGADTYEQYF. Written as DNA, the CDR3 is TGTGCCAGCACCCGGGGGGCGGATACCTACGAGCAGTACTTC.

The V and J genes are TRBV3-1 (or the pseudogene TRBV3-2) and TRBJ2-2, with TRBD2 matching over 9 bases. The CDR3 has 17 residues. From germline, CDR1 is LGHDT and CDR2 YNNKEL (reference sequence). V lost 4 bases, J lost 4 bases, and 10 bases stayed unmatched. The CDR3: CASSPSLAGVPTGELFF. The DNA of the CDR3 is TGTGCCAGCAGCCCGTCCTTAGCGGGAGTCCCCACCGGGGAGCTGTTTTTT.

The sample holds one count of this clone. This chain joins TRBV29-1 and TRBJ1-1; D unclear. V was shortened by 8 bases and J by 2 bases, with 18 bases between the two germline ends. CDR3 length: 14 amino acids. The germline CDR1 and CDR2 sequences are SQVTM and ANQGSEA. CDR3 region: CSSQGAALNTEAFF. The CDR3 DNA reads as TGCAGCTCCCAAGGAGCAGCCCTTAACACTGAAGCTTTCTTT.

V and J are TRBV6-2 or TRBV6-3 and TRBJ1-2, with TRBD1 as a possible D gene (5 bases). V was clipped by 4 bases and J by 1 base, with 10 bases between them. Germline CDR1 reads MNHEY; CDR2 reads SVGEGT. The CDR3 totals 14 residues. The CDR3, as DNA: TGTGCCAGCAGTTCGGGACTTCTTAACTATGGCTACACCTTC. As protein: CASSSGLLNYGYTF.

J is TRBJ1-4 and V is TRBV28; 9 positions agree with TRBD1. Germline V gives CDR1 MDHEN, CDR2 SYDVKM. Trimming removed 5 bases from V and 4 bases from J; junction bases left unmatched: 8. The CDR3 sequence is 16 residues long. This chain's CDR3 is CASSTGQGWGNEKLFF. CDR3 nucleotides: TGTGCCAGCAGTACGGGACAGGGTTGGGGTAATGAAAAACTGTTTTTT.

V is TRBV15 and J is TRBJ1-1, with D uncertain. V was cut by 6 bases and J by 1 base, with 12 bases left in between. Germline V gives CDR1 LNHNV, CDR2 YYDKDF (reference sequence). This CDR3 has 14 residues. In nucleotides, the CDR3 is TGTGCCACCAGTCAAGGAGGGCCGAACACTGAAGCTTTCTTT. It translates to CATSQGGPNTEAFF. Filled out from reference TRBV15 and TRBJ1-1, the complete variable domain reads DAMVIQNPRYQVTQFGKPVTLSCSQTLNHNVMYWYQQKSSQAPKLLFHYYDKDFNNEADTPDNFQSRRPNTSFCFLDIRSPGLGDTAMYLCATSQGGPNTEAFFGQGTRLTVV.

A word on this clone: Other DNA sequences in the sample encode the same CDR3. This sequence joins TRBV7-7 and TRBJ2-2, with 7 bases that match TRBD1. This CDR3 contains 15 residues. V was pared by 5 bases and J by 1 base, with 4 bases of the junction left unmatched. Germline values: CDR1 SSHAT, CDR2 FNYEAQ (reference sequence). CDR3 residues: CASSPRTGNTGELFF. As DNA, the CDR3 is TGTGCCAGCAGCCCACGGACAGGGAACACCGGGGAGCTGTTTTTT.

This sequence joins TRBV5-1 and TRBJ2-7, with D possibly matching TRBD1 (6 bases). CDR1 and CDR2 (germline): SGHRS, YFSETQ. Trimming shortened V by 2 bases and J by 6 bases, and 15 bases separated the two germline ends. The CDR3 contains 14 residues. The CDR3 region is CASSFLTGTREQYF. In nucleotides, the CDR3 is TGCGCCAGCAGCTTTCTGACAGGAACTCGCGAGCAGTACTTC. The full variable domain, rest sourced from reference TRBV5-1 and TRBJ2-7, is KAGVTQTPRYLIKTRGQQVTLSCSPISGHRSVSWYQQTPGQGLQFLFEYFSETQRNKGNFPGRFSGRQFSNSRSEMNVSTLELGDSALYLCASSFLTGTREQYFGPGTRLTVT.

V gene TRBV7-2 combines with J gene TRBJ2-1; D perhaps matches TRBD2 (6 bases). The CDR3 loop spans 12 amino acids. Germline values: CDR1 SGHTA, CDR2 FQGNSA. V was pared by 5 bases and J by 15 bases, with 17 bases between. In nucleotides, the CDR3 is TGTGCCAGCAGCCCCGGGTACGGAGGGCGGTTCTTC. This encodes CASSPGYGGRFF.

The J gene is TRBJ2-5, the V gene TRBV5-4; 13 bases align to TRBD2. V was pared by 0 bases and J by 2 bases, with 4 bases of the junction left unmatched. The CDR3 length is 17 residues. CDR1 SGHNT and CDR2 YYREEE come from the germline V gene (reference sequence). The CDR3 sequence is CASSLAGTSGTQETQYF. The DNA of the CDR3 is TGTGCCAGCAGCTTGGCTGGGACTAGCGGGACTCAAGAGACCCAGTACTTC.

The V call is TRBV28, the J call TRBJ1-2, with D maybe TRBD1 (5 bases). Germline CDR1 and CDR2: MDHEN and SYDVKM. V lost 4 bases to trimming and J lost 2 bases, with 8 bases between them. This CDR3 spans 13 amino acids. CDR3 residues: CASSSAGNYGYTF. The DNA of the CDR3 is TGTGCCAGCAGTTCGGCAGGGAACTATGGCTACACCTTC.

The chain is built from TRBV4-2 and TRBJ1-2, with unresolved D. Germline V gene lookup returns CDR1 LGHNA and CDR2 YNFKEQ. CDR3 length: 15 amino acids. The V end lost 0 bases, the J end lost 5 bases, and 13 bases lay between the germline ends. CDR3: CASSQENREQYGYTF. The CDR3 bases are TGTGCCAGCAGCCAAGAGAACCGGGAACAGTATGGCTACACCTTC.

CDR3: CATSRRSGTDTQYF. CDR3 DNA sequence: TGTGCCACCAGTAGGCGGTCCGGCACAGATACGCAGTATTTT. The chain employs TRBV24-1 and TRBJ2-3; D remains unclear. The CDR3 consists of 14 residues. Germline CDR1 KGHDR, CDR2 SFDVKD. V was pared by 6 bases and J by 1 base, with 10 bases between.

The chain carries TRBV11-2 and TRBJ1-4; D is possibly TRBD1 (5 bases). Deletions cut 2 bases from V and 10 bases from J, with 11 bases between. The CDR3 has 13 amino acids. The V gene's germline CDR1 is SGHAT and CDR2 FQNNGV. This CDR3 reads CASSLIREGKLFF. As DNA, the CDR3 is TGTGCCAGCAGCTTAATCAGGGAGGGAAAACTGTTTTTT.

This sequence joins TRBV11-3 and TRBJ2-1, with D tentatively TRBD2 (5 bases). The germline CDR1 and CDR2 sequences are SGHNT and YENEEA. Deletions cut 3 bases from V and 7 bases from J, with 19 bases between. The CDR3 is made up of 16 amino acids. The CDR3 loop reads CASSFRSSGGRNEQFF. The CDR3 DNA sequence: TGTGCCAGCAGCTTTCGAAGCTCCGGAGGTAGGAATGAGCAGTTCTTC. The full variable domain, its missing parts supplied by reference TRBV11-3 and TRBJ2-1, is EAGVVQSPRYKIIEKKQPVAFWCNPISGHNTLYWYLQNLGQGPELLIRYENEEAVDDSQLPKDRFSAERLKGVDSTLKIQPAELGDSAVYLCASSFRSSGGRNEQFFGPGTRLTVL.

The CDR3 region has the DNA TGTGCCAGCAGTTACGGTCGGGGAGGGCTCGAGCAGTACTTC. Its protein is CASSYGRGGLEQYF. The genes are TRBV6-5 and TRBJ2-7, with 7 nucleotides matching TRBD2. Germline-derived CDR1 and CDR2 are MNHEY and SVGAGI. The CDR3 consists of 14 residues. The V gene end was trimmed by 2 bases and the J gene end by 6 bases; junction bases not matched to a gene: 7.

This rearrangement joins TRBV7-8 to TRBJ2-7; 9 nucleotides agree with TRBD2. V was pared by 5 bases and J by 6 bases, with 11 bases of the junction left unmatched. The V gene's germline CDR1 is SGHVS and CDR2 FQNEAQ. This CDR3 is built from 15 residues. CDR3 amino acids: CASSAYSGSPSEQYF. CDR3 in DNA: TGTGCCAGCAGCGCATATAGCGGGAGTCCCTCCGAGCAGTACTTC.

This clone appeared once. The J gene is TRBJ1-2, the V gene TRBV18; D is possibly TRBD1 (5 bases). The germline V gene encodes CDR1 KGHSH and CDR2 LQKENI. V was pared by 1 base and J by 8 bases, with 20 bases between. CDR3 length: 16 residues. CDR3: CASSPLLQQGKDGYTF. CDR3 DNA: TGTGCCAGCTCACCACTACTTCAGCAGGGAAAGGACGGCTACACCTTC.

This rearrangement joins TRBV11-2 to TRBJ2-7; possible D gene TRBD1, 5 bases. Per the germline V gene, CDR1 is SGHAT and CDR2 is FQNNGV. V was trimmed by 4 bases and J by 3 bases, leaving 25 bases between them. This CDR3 has 18 residues. Here the CDR3 reads CASSSAGAALGWHYEQYF. The DNA of the CDR3 is TGTGCCAGCAGCTCCGCTGGGGCTGCATTGGGGTGGCACTACGAGCAGTACTTC.

This clone has just one count. V is TRBV5-4 and J is TRBJ2-3, with TRBD2 identical over 13 bases. The CDR3 has 20 residues. Germline assignment: CDR1 SGHNT and CDR2 YYREEE (reference sequence). V lost 4 bases and J lost 3; bases outside the gene matches: 17. CDR3 region: CASSPRGGTSGTISTDTQYF. The DNA for the CDR3 is TGTGCCAGCAGCCCCCGAGGGGGGACTAGCGGGACAATTTCAACAGATACGCAGTATTTT.